This T cell receptor (beta chain) was observed in a study of PD-L1 blockade in urothelial cancer (dated by TCRdb to 2016 to 2017). Background for the entire study: Therapy was started at some point between 2013 and 2015 for all patients, and atezolizumab 1,200 mg was administered intravenously every 3 weeks. About 85% of the roughly 29 patients were identified as males with urothelial cancer of bladder origin, and a prior smoking history was reported by 18 of 29 patients. An ECOG performance status of 0 or 1 was recorded for the patients, and 0 to 3 prior chemotherapy regimens had been received by the patients. Blood samples were analyzed 3 weeks after the start of treatment (second dose) and 6 weeks after the start of treatment. Blood samples yielded a median of around 130,000 T cells and roughly 80,000 unique TCRs, with median clonality 0.080. The study, an exploratory multi-omic analysis, examined somatic, immune and clinical correlates of response to PD-L1 blockade with atezolizumab in urothelial cancer. TCR sequencing covered pretreatment tumor samples and matched, serially collected peripheral blood taken before and after atezolizumab treatment. Durable clinical benefit was defined as a progression-free survival longer than 6 months, and TCR features were additionally tested against progression-free survival and overall survival. In the same patients who had TCR sequencing, pretreatment tumors also underwent whole exome sequencing and RNA sequencing. Durable clinical benefit was achieved by nine patients and was not achieved by 20 patients. Pretreatment blood TCR-seq was available for about 27 patients, at least one posttreatment blood collection was obtained for about 25 patients, and tumor TCR-seq was available for about 25 patients. The full study reports these points: Small sample size (n ≈ 30) and many exploratory analyses mean the results are intended to be hypothesis-generating. A pretreatment peripheral blood TCR clonality below the median was linked to improved progression-free and overall survival. Patients with durable benefit showed greater expansion of tumor-associated TCR clones in peripheral blood 3 weeks after starting treatment (n ≈ 20, p = 0.022).

This clone has just a few counts. Which antigen it targets is not known. Qualities for individual bases were not recorded, and no much larger clone is one base off. To estimate absolute template abundance from read counts, synthetic TCR analog templates were spiked into each PCR. TCRbeta CDR3 regions were amplified from genomic DNA with bias-controlled V and J gene primers using the immunoSEQ assay. Rearranged TCRbeta segments were sequenced at approximately 20X coverage. The original methods were these. Clustering was used to correct sequencing errors, and CDR3s were annotated against IMGT so that V, D and J genes could be assigned. Downstream analyses used only productive TCRbeta rearrangements, leaving out any out-of-frame or stop-codon sequences. Clonality was computed as one minus Shannon entropy normalized by the log of the number of unique productive sequences. Clones differing between time points or between blood and tumor were identified by Fisher's exact test with Benjamini-Hochberg correction at adjusted p below 0.01. TCRdb took over this immuneACCESS table, retaining in-frame rearrangements with V and J assigned. Such tables are incomplete; in checked studies, under half of the missing clones stem from an unresolved V gene, and the remainder is unexplained. For V, J and clone size, that table is used; D and trimming come from the DNA. This sample comprises about 29,000 clones, around 87% of them detected only once. The ten largest clones capture less than 4% of the sample.

The cohort comprised fewer than 35 patients with locally advanced or metastatic urothelial carcinoma treated at Memorial Sloan Kettering on a trial protocol. Peripheral blood mononuclear cells were collected pretreatment and during treatment, with between 1 and 8 total time points obtained per patient. The Qiagen DNeasy Blood extraction kit was used to purify genomic DNA from total PBMCs and from tumor samples. PBMCs were collected pretreatment and during treatment and were isolated and stored as previously described. Trimming takes 1 base from V and 3 bases from J, and the germline ends sit 7 bases apart. The germline V gene specifies SGHVS as CDR1 and FQNEAQ as CDR2. The CDR3 sequence holds 14 residues, the cysteine and phenylalanine included. This entry keeps only the CDR3 DNA: 42 bases, framed from base 1.

This specimen consisted of PBMCs, obtained around atezolizumab (anti-PD-L1) treatment. Rearrangement joined TRBV7-8 to TRBJ1-5; the D segment cannot be called with confidence. The clonotype comes from a man aged 50-59 years with urothelial cancer. The CDR3 has the sequence CASSLDGDNQPQHF. The sequenced DNA is TGTGCCAGCAGCTTAGACGGGGACAATCAGCCCCAGCATTTT.